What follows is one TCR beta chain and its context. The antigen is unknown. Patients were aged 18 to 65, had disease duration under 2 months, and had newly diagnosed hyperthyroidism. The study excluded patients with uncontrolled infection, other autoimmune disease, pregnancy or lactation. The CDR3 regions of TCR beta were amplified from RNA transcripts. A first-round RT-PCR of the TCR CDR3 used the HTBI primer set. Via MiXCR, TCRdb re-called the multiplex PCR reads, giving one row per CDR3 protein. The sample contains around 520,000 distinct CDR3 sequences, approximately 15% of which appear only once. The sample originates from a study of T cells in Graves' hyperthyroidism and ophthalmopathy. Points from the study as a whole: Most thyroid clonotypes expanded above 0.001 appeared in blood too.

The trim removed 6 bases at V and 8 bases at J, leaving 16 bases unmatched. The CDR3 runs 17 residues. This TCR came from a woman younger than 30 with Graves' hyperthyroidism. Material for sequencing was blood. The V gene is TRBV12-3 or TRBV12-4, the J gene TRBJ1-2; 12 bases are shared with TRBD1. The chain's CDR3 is CASRPGTGGAQTLGYTF. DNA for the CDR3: TGTGCCAGCAGACCCGGGACAGGGGGCGCCCAGACGTTGGGCTACACCTTC.